The TCR beta chain under discussion was sequenced for a study of cytomegalovirus exposure and HLA in healthy donors. In the study overall: In a later analysis, the 110 or so validation repertoires were reported to have used the same platform as the roughly 670 first-cohort repertoires.

The CDR3 loop spans 15 amino acids. Trimming took 3 bases from V and 3 from J; bases not matched to a gene: 3. Per germline, CDR1 SEHNR and CDR2 FQNEAQ (reference sequence). This table comes from immunoSEQ multiplex PCR, and its TCRdb copy is limited to in-frame clones, with some not included. The sample includes about 120,000 clones, 88% of them seen just once. This clone was counted between two and nine times. The chain employs TRBV7-9 and TRBJ2-7, with 12 positions matching TRBD1. The material sequenced was PBMCs. This sequence originates from a woman aged 18-29 years in good health and CMV-seropositive. The CDR3 spells CASSFGTGGNYEQYF. The CDR3 coding sequence is TGTGCCAGCAGCTTCGGGACAGGGGGCAACTACGAGCAGTACTTC.